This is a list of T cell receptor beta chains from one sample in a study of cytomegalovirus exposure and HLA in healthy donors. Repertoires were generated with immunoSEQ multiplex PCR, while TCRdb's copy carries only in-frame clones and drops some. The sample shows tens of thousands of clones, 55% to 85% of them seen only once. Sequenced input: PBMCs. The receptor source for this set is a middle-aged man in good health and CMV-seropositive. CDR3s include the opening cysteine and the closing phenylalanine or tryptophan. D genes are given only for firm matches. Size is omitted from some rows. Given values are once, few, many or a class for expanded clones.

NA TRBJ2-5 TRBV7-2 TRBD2 CASSLVFGLGANQYF TGTGCCAGCAGCTTAGTCTTCGGACTAGGGGCCAACCAGTACTTC
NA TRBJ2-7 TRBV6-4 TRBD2 CASSDSASGGDEQYF TGTGCCAGCAGTGACTCGGCGAGCGGGGGCGACGAGCAGTACTTC
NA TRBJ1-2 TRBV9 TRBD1 CASSVVAGGNYGYTF TGTGCCAGCAGCGTAGTGGCAGGGGGCAACTATGGCTACACCTTC
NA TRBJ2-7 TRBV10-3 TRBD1 CAISERDRRSYEQYF TGTGCCATCAGTGAGAGGGACAGGAGGTCCTACGAGCAGTACTTC
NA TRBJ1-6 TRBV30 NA CAWRAYNSPLHF TGTGCCTGGAGGGCATATAATTCACCCCTCCACTTT
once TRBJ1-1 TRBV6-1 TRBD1 CASSGLRGAEAFF TGTGCCAGCAGTGGGCTCAGGGGGGCTGAAGCTTTCTTT
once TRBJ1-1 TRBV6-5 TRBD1 CASSASGTVNTEAFF TGTGCCAGCAGTGCTTCCGGGACAGTGAACACTGAAGCTTTCTTT
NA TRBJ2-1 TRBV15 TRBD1 CATSSSGQAYNEQFF TGTGCCACCAGCAGCTCGGGACAGGCTTACAATGAGCAGTTCTTC
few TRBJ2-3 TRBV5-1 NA CASSLGQSTDTQYF TGCGCCAGCAGCTTGGGACAGAGCACAGATACGCAGTATTTT
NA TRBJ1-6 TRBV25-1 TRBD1 CASSARGQSPLHF TGTGCCAGCAGTGCCAGGGGGCAATCACCCCTCCACTTT
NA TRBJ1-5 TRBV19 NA CASNSAPIQGYVGQPQHF TGTGCCAGTAATTCCGCACCGATTCAGGGATATGTGGGGCAGCCCCAGCATTTT
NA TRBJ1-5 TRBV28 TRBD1 CASRPLTGVGNQPQHF TGTGCCAGCAGGCCATTGACAGGGGTGGGCAATCAGCCCCAGCATTTT
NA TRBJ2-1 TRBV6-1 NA CAISGSWGGDEQFF TGTGCCATCTCCGGGTCGTGGGGCGGGGATGAGCAGTTCTTC
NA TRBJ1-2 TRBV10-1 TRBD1 CAHQTGTGNYGYTF TGCGCTCACCAGACGGGGACAGGGAATTATGGCTACACCTTC
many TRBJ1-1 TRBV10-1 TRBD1 CASPPTHRGTKNTEAFF TGCGCCAGCCCCCCCACTCACAGGGGGACTAAGAACACTGAAGCTTTCTTT
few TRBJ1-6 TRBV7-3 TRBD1 CASSLGGQYYSPLHF TGTGCCAGCAGCTTAGGGGGACAGTACTATTCACCCCTCCACTTT